What follows describes a single TCR beta chain. In the authors' methods: Reference gene primer amplification yielded estimated nucleated cell counts. Measured with immunoSEQ multiplex PCR; TCRdb has only the in-frame clones, and not every one. D and trimming come from the DNA, and the V and J calls and clone size come from that table. The sample lists roughly 570,000 clones, approximately 91% occurring once. This specimen comes from a study of blood T cell repertoires in COVID-19. Study-wide background: The United States, Italy and Spain supplied acute and convalescent COVID-19 samples.

Seattle researchers signed up patients amid active infection and tracked them longitudinally. This TCR came from a woman between 50 and 59 years old with COVID-19, enrolled during active disease. Sequencing input: peripheral blood.

CDR3 nucleotides: TGTGCCTCCAGGGGGGCGGATGAAAAACTGTTTTTT. This translates into CASRGADEKLFF. The chain couples TRBV3-1 (or the pseudogene TRBV3-2) to TRBJ1-4, with TRBD1 matching 7 bases. CDR3 length equals 12 residues. The J segment lost 6 bases and the V segment lost 11 bases, leaving 6 bases of the junction unmatched. CDR1 and CDR2 (germline): LGHDT, YNNKEL (reference sequence).